The 10 T cell receptor beta chains below were found in one sample sequenced in a study of vaccination and CD4 T cells after COVID-19. Their antigens are not known. Treatment noted: approximately 9-day PBMC culture with coronavirus spike peptide pools or control peptides (ViraFEST assay). Scientists ran DNA taken from cultured CD4+ T cells through the Oncomine TCR Beta short-read assay for sequencing. TCRdb passed the PCR reads through MiXCR, listing each CDR3 protein once. The sample lists some 14,000 distinct CDR3 sequences, less than 70% occurring once. The specimen comprised CD4+ T cells from blood, cultured in vitro, sampled before SARS-CoV-2 vaccination. The origin of the receptors is a human donor who had recovered from COVID-19.

This clonotype was detected a few times. V gene TRBV6-1 combines with J gene TRBJ1-5; 8 bases align to TRBD1. This CDR3 has 15 amino acids. Germline trimming cut 5 bases from V and 3 bases from J; bases unmatched to any gene: 6. Germline CDR1 reads MNHNS; CDR2 reads SASEGT. The CDR3 DNA is TGTGCCAGCAGTCCCCGGACAGGGCCCAATCAGCCCCAGCATTTT. The encoded protein is CASSPRTGPNQPQHF.

The chain carries TRBV11-3 and TRBJ2-7; TRBD2 matches at 12 bases. The CDR3 is 15 residues long. Germline V gives CDR1 SGHNT, CDR2 YENEEA. J was trimmed by 5 bases and V by 3 bases; bases with no gene match: 5. The CDR3 DNA sequence: TGTGCCAGCAGCTTCTTACGGACTAGCGGGAACGAGCAGTACTTC. Its translation: CASSFLRTSGNEQYF.

The chain employs TRBV20-1 and TRBJ1-1, with D unresolved. Trimming stripped 5 bases from V and 0 bases from J, with 16 bases between. CDR1 is DFQATT, CDR2 SNEGSKA, per germline (reference sequence). CDR3 length: 15 residues. The DNA of the CDR3 is TGCAGTGCTCCGGCCAGAGACGTTATGAACACTGAAGCTTTCTTT. Residues: CSAPARDVMNTEAFF.

CDR3 coding DNA: TGTGCCAGCAGCTTAACAGGGGTGAGCGCCAATGAGCAGTTCTTC. Its translation: CASSLTGVSANEQFF. The V and J genes are TRBV11-3 and TRBJ2-1, with 7 bases identical to TRBD1. The germline V gene has CDR1 SGHNT and CDR2 YENEEA. Trimming at V came to 2 bases and at J to 6 bases, leaving 7 bases not matched to a gene. CDR3 length equals 15 residues.

This chain links TRBV27 with TRBJ2-7; maybe TRBD2 (6 bases). The germline gives CDR1 MNHEY, CDR2 SMNVEV (reference sequence). There are 13 residues in the CDR3. The ends were cut back, 6 bases at V and 3 bases at J, with 12 bases in the middle. The CDR3 DNA reads TGTGCCAGCAGGCGGGACTCTTACTACGAGCAGTACTTC. This codes for CASRRDSYYEQYF.

This rearrangement joins TRBV24-1 to TRBJ2-1; 8 bases map to TRBD1. CDR1 is KGHDR, CDR2 SFDVKD, per germline. V shed 5 bases, J shed 1 base, and the junction held 15 bases outside the gene matches. CDR3 length: 19 amino acids. This chain's CDR3 is CATSAPSPEQGVSYNEQFF. CDR3 DNA: TGTGCCACCAGTGCCCCCTCCCCCGAACAGGGGGTATCCTACAATGAGCAGTTCTTC.

This clonotype showed up just a few times. The V call is TRBV6-1, the J call TRBJ1-6; 9 bases match TRBD1. V trimming: 5 bases; J trimming: 10 bases; junction bases outside the gene matches: 12. The CDR3 is 16 amino acids. CDR1 MNHNS and CDR2 SASEGT come from the germline V gene. The CDR3 DNA reads as TGTGCCAGCAGTATAGCCCGCGGGACAGGGCGCTCACCCCTCCACTTT. Protein sequence: CASSIARGTGRSPLHF.

The chain links TRBV7-2 to TRBJ1-3; tentatively, D is TRBD1 (5 bases). Germline CDR1 and CDR2: SGHTA and FQGNSA. The CDR3 is 14 amino acids. Trimming cost V 4 bases and J 2 bases, with 9 bases left between them. The chain's CDR3 is CASSSRVPGNTIYF. Written as DNA, the CDR3 is TGTGCCAGCAGCTCCAGGGTACCTGGAAACACCATATATTTT.

The chain combines TRBV4-1 with TRBJ2-3; 7 nucleotides agree with TRBD1. This CDR3 has 18 residues. Germline trimming cut 3 bases from V and 2 bases from J; bases unmatched to any gene: 14. Germline CDR1 reads MGHRA; CDR2 reads YSYEKL. This CDR3 reads CASSHIILGQQFTDTQYF. CDR3 DNA sequence: TGCGCCAGCAGCCACATAATACTGGGACAGCAATTCACAGATACGCAGTATTTT.

J is TRBJ1-6 and V is TRBV2, with 8 positions matching TRBD1. V trimming: 6 bases; J trimming: 7 bases; junction bases outside the gene matches: 5. From germline, CDR1 is SNHLY and CDR2 FYNNEI. The CDR3 has 14 residues. The CDR3 here is CASRPTGGNSPLHF. In nucleotides, the CDR3 is TGTGCCAGCAGACCCACAGGGGGGAATTCACCCCTCCACTTT.